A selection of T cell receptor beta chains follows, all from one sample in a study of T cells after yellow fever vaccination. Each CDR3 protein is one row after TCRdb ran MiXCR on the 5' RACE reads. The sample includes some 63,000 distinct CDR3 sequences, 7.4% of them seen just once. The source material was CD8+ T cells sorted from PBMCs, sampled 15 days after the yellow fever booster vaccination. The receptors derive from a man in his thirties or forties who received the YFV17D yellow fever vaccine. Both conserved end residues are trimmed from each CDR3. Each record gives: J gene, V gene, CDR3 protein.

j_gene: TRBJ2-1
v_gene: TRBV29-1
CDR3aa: SVGGLAGASEQF

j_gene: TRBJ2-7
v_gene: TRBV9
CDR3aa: ASSEGRGPAEQY

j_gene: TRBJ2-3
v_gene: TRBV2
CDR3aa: ASRGLGLTGDTQY

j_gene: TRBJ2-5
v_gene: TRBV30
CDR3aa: AWSVGDTDQY

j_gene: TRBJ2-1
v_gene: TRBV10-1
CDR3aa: ASSELGTTGQF

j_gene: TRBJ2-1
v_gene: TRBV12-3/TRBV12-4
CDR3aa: ASSPGPNEQF

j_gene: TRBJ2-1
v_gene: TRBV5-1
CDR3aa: ASSLSSVFSSYNEQF

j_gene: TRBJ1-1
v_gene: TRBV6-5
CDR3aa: ASWFRTEAF

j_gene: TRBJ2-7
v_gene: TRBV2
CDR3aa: ASRPLYEQY

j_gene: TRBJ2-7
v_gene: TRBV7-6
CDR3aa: ASSLAPRLAARAWGYEQY

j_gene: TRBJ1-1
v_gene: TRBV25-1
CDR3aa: ASSPTSFRGTEAF

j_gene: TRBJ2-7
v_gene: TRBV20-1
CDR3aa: SARAGAHSYEQY

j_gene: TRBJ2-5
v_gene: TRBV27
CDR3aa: ASSPLRGAGGETQY

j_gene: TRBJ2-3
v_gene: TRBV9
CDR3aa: ASSFPGGTPRRRESTDTQY

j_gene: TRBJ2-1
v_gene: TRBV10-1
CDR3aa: ASSESTSHSSYNEQF

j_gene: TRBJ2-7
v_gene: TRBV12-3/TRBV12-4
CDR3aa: ASSPGTSGWAQY

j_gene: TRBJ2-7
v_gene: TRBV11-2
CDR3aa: ASSKAYEQY

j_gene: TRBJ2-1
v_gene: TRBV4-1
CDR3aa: ASSQDPASGLYNEQF

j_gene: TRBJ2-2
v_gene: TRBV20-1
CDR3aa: SARTGTGELF

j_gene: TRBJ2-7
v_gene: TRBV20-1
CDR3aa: SARFRGKNEQY

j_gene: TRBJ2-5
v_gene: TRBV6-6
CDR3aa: ASSYGSGRGTQY

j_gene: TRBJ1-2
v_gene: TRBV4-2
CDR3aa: ASSQDPRSGEGGDGYT

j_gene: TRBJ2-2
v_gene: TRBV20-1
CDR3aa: SARDQVYGNTGELF

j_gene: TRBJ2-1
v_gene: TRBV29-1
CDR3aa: SVEDSDRVYNEQF

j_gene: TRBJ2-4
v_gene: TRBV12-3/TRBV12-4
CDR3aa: ASSFNVEGAKNIQY

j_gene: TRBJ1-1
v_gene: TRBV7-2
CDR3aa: ASSPYTEAF

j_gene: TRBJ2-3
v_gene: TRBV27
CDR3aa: ASRQLPSGKADTQY

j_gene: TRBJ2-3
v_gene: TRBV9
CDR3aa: ASSGTQRGDTQY

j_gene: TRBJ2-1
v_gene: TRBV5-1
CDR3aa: ASSSTTSGFEQF

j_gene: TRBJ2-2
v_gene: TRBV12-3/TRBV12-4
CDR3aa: ASSFRSRNTGELF

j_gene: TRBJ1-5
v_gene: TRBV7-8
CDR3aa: ASSLVSVAGTANQPQH

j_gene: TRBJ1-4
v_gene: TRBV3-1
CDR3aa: ASSKQVPWTQKLF

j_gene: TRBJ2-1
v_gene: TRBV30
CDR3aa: AWSPGLAGLGDNEQF

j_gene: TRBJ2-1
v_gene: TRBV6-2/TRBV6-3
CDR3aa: ASSYGNNEQF

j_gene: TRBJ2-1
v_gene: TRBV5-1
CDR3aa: ASSFTGFDEQF

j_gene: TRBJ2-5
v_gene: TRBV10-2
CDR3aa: ASRGLAHQETQY

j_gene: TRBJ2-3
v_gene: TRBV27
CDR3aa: ASSWGTSDTQY

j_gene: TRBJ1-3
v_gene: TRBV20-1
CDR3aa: SALDSFSGNTIY

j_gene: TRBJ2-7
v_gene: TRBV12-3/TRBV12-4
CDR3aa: ASSFDGNEQY

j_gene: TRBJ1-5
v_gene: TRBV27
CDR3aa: ASTNASRDNQPQH

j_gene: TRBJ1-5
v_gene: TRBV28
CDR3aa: ASSPTHTGPQH

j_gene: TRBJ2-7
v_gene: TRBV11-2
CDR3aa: ASSLLTRGLHYEQY

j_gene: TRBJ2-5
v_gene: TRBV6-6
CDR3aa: ASVGLGSETQY

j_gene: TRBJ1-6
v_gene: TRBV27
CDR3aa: ASSLVASSYNSPLH

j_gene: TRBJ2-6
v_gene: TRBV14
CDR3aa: ASSQAVPGQVESVTSGANVLT

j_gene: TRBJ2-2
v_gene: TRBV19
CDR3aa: ASSIGPLSTGELF

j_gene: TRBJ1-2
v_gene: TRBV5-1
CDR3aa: ASSLADGNYGYT

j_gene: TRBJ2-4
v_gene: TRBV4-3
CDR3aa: ASSQDGIEGNIQY

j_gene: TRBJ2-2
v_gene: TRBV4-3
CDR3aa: ASSQTQGGWTGELF

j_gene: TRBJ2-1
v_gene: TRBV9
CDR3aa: ASSVQPPGTPSNEQF

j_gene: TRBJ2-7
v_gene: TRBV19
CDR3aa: ASSIGGKYEQY

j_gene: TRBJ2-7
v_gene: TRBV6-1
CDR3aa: ATYDEDFLYEQY

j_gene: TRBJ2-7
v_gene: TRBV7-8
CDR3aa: ASSLASGSLNEQY